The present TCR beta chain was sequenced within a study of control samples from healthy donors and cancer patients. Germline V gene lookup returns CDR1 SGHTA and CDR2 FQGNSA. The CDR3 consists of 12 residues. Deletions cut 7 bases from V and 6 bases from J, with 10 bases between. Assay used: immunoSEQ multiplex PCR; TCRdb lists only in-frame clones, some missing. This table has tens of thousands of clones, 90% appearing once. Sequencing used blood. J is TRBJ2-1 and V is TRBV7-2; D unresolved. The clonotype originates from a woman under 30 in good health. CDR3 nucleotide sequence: TGTGCCAGCACCTCCCGAGGCAATGAGCAGTTCTTC. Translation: CASTSRGNEQFF. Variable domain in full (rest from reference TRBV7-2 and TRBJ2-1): GAGVSQSPSNKVTEKGKDVELRCDPISGHTALYWYRQSLGQGLEFLIYFQGNSAPDKSGLPSDRFSAERTGGSVSTLTIQRTQQEDSAVYLCASTSRGNEQFFGPGTRLTVL.